Following are 12 T cell receptor beta chains from one sample sequenced in a study of blood T cell repertoires in COVID-19. Here immunoSEQ multiplex PCR was the method, and the copy in TCRdb shows in-frame clones only, minus some. This table holds about 440,000 clones, around nine tenths found once. Sequencing was performed on PBMCs or T cells enriched from blood (not recorded which). These receptors originate from a woman aged 18-29 years with acute COVID-19.

J is TRBJ2-5 and V is TRBV11-2; 8 nucleotides match TRBD2. The CDR3 length is 16 residues. V lost 6 bases, J lost 3 bases, and 12 bases stayed unmatched. Per the germline V gene, CDR1 is SGHAT and CDR2 is FQNNGV. The DNA for the CDR3 is TGTGCCAGCAGAGCTACACCGGGGGGGAGGAAAGAGACCCAGTACTTC. Translating gives CASRATPGGRKETQYF. Together with reference TRBV11-2 and TRBJ2-5, the CDR3 gives the full variable domain: EAGVAQSPRYKIIEKRQSVAFWCNPISGHATLYWYQQILGQGPKLLIQFQNNGVVDDSQLPKDRFSAERLKGVDSTLKIQPAKLEDSAVYLCASRATPGGRKETQYFGPGTRLLVL.

This clone was observed a single time. The chain combines TRBV30 with TRBJ2-1, with D possibly matching TRBD2 (5 bases). This CDR3 is 15 amino acids long. V was pared by 3 bases and J by 7 bases, with 19 bases between. Per germline, CDR1 GTSNPN and CDR2 SVGIG (reference sequence). Written as DNA, the CDR3 is TGTGCCTGGAGACCGGGATGGAGTGGGCGTAATGAGCAGTTCTTC. It codes for CAWRPGWSGRNEQFF.

The V gene is TRBV11-2, the J gene TRBJ1-1; D call uncertain. The CDR3 covers 14 residues. The ends were cut back, 5 bases at V and 3 bases at J, with 13 bases in the middle. Germline V gene data show CDR1 as SGHAT and CDR2 as FQNNGV. The CDR3 nucleotides are TGTGCCAGCAGCCAAACGGACGGGGACACTGAAGCTTTCTTT. Translated, it gives CASSQTDGDTEAFF.

V gene TRBV11-2 combines with J gene TRBJ2-7; 9 positions match TRBD1. V lost 5 bases and J lost 7; bases outside the gene matches: 3. CDR3 length: 12 amino acids. CDR1 is SGHAT, CDR2 FQNNGV, per germline. The chain's CDR3 is CASSPTGGEQYF. CDR3 bases: TGTGCCAGCAGCCCGACAGGGGGAGAGCAGTACTTC.

The V gene is TRBV7-9, the J gene TRBJ1-2; 8 bases agree with TRBD1. The trim removed 5 bases at V and 6 bases at J, leaving 23 bases unmatched. The CDR3 is 19 residues long. Germline V lookup: CDR1 SEHNR, CDR2 FQNEAQ (reference sequence). The CDR3 coding sequence is TGTGCCAGCAGCCAGGTCTATCTTGCGAAGACAGGGGAAGGCCATGGCTACACCTTC. Translating gives CASSQVYLAKTGEGHGYTF.

The CDR3 nucleotides read TGTGCCAGCAGTTTAGCGGGGGTGGGGACCGCAGGCTACACCTTC. Translation: CASSLAGVGTAGYTF. V is TRBV28 and J is TRBJ1-2; D perhaps matches TRBD1 (5 bases). The CDR3 is 15 residues long. Germline CDR1 and CDR2: MDHEN and SYDVKM. Trimming left V 2 bases short and J 8 bases short, with 18 bases between.

The genes are TRBV27 and TRBJ1-3, with a tentative D call TRBD1 (5 bases). The CDR3 totals 16 residues. V was shortened by 5 bases and J by 3 bases, with 17 bases between the two germline ends. The V gene's germline CDR1 is MNHEY and CDR2 SMNVEV (reference sequence). The CDR3 sequence: CASSRPRANFGNTIYF. The CDR3 bases are TGTGCCAGCAGTCGACCCAGGGCAAATTTTGGAAACACCATATATTTT.

This chain links TRBV6-6 with TRBJ2-1; 10 nucleotides align to TRBD2. Trimming at V came to 2 bases and at J to 8 bases, leaving 6 bases not matched to a gene. This CDR3 is 15 amino acids long. Per the germline V gene, CDR1 is MNHNY and CDR2 is SVGAGI (reference sequence). The CDR3: CASSYKAGGPYEQFF. For the CDR3, the DNA is TGTGCCAGCAGTTACAAAGCGGGGGGGCCCTATGAGCAGTTCTTC.

This chain connects TRBV5-6 to TRBJ1-5, with 8 positions matching TRBD1. In germline, CDR1 is SGHDT, CDR2 YYEEEE. This CDR3 is 15 amino acids long. With V trimmed by 0 bases and J by 7 bases, 6 bases remained unmatched. In DNA, the CDR3 is TGTGCCAGCAGCTTGGGGACAGGGTCCAGGCAGCCCCAGCATTTT. Protein: CASSLGTGSRQPQHF.

The chain has TRBV4-2 and TRBJ1-4; a weak D match, TRBD1 (6 bases). The CDR3 spans 14 residues. Trimming took 1 base from V and 10 from J, leaving 13 bases between them. Germline V lookup: CDR1 LGHNA, CDR2 YNFKEQ. This CDR3 is CASSQGLQGRKLFF. The DNA of the CDR3 is TGTGCCAGCAGCCAAGGATTACAGGGCAGAAAACTGTTTTTT.

The chain has TRBV19 and TRBJ1-1, with no clear D. V was trimmed by 3 bases and J by 1 base, leaving 6 bases between them. This CDR3 has 13 amino acids. CDR1 is LNHDA and CDR2 is SQIVND in the germline V gene (reference sequence). The CDR3 reads CASSMRGNTEAFF. CDR3 nucleotide sequence: TGTGCCAGTAGTATGCGGGGGAACACTGAAGCTTTCTTT.

V gene TRBV18 combines with J gene TRBJ2-7, with D possibly being TRBD1 (5 bases). The V gene's germline CDR1 is KGHSH and CDR2 LQKENI. This CDR3 contains 14 residues. Trimming cost V 1 base and J 6 bases, with 13 bases left between them. CDR3 nucleotides: TGTGCCAGCTCACCACTGCAGGGCCGTGGCGAGCAGTACTTC. It specifies CASSPLQGRGEQYF.